The 14 T cell receptor beta chains given below trace back to one sample, sequenced in a study of cytomegalovirus exposure and HLA in healthy donors. In the PCR, 60 Vbeta and 13 Jbeta primers were used. Produced via immunoSEQ multiplex PCR; TCRdb's table is partial and in-frame only. Counted here are 200,000 to 250,000 clones, more than 75% occurring once; the ten biggest clones make up 1% to 1.5%. Specimen: PBMCs. These TCRs come from a human donor in good health.

The chain is built from TRBV6-5 and TRBJ1-4; D perhaps matches TRBD1 (6 bases). CDR1 is MNHEY, CDR2 SVGAGI, per germline. The CDR3 length is 15 residues. The V and J ends lost 5 bases and 4 bases respectively, with 14 bases between them. The CDR3: CASSPSGQLNEKLFF. The CDR3, as DNA: TGTGCCAGCAGTCCGTCGGGACAACTTAATGAAAAACTGTTTTTT.

The J gene is TRBJ1-1, the V gene TRBV7-9; D is unresolved. V gave up 0 bases and J gave up 2 bases, with 10 bases separating them. The CDR3 consists of 15 residues. Germline CDR1 and CDR2: SEHNR and FQNEAQ (reference sequence). The CDR3 spells CASSLAGTDNTEAFF. CDR3 DNA sequence: TGTGCCAGCAGCTTAGCTGGCACAGACAACACTGAAGCTTTCTTT.

The CDR3 sequence: CAWSVFAATSPFYEQYF. The CDR3 bases are TGTGCCTGGAGTGTATTTGCCGCGACTAGCCCTTTCTACGAGCAGTACTTC. The chain has TRBV30 and TRBJ2-7, with 7 bases fitting TRBD2. In germline, CDR1 is GTSNPN, CDR2 SVGIG (reference sequence). V dropped 0 bases and J dropped 3; count of bases not matched to a gene: 14. The CDR3 is made up of 17 amino acids.

The chain is built from TRBV27 and TRBJ2-5; a weak D match, TRBD1 (5 bases). The CDR3 has 14 amino acids. V gave up 1 base and J gave up 0 bases, with 6 bases separating them. Germline CDR1 is MNHEY and CDR2 is SMNVEV (reference sequence). CDR3 loop: CASSLWGYQETQYF. Written as DNA, the CDR3 is TGTGCCAGCAGTTTATGGGGCTACCAAGAGACCCAGTACTTC.

This chain links TRBV6-4 with TRBJ2-4, with 10 positions matching TRBD1. CDR1 MRHNA and CDR2 SNTAGT come from the germline V gene. The CDR3 spans 14 residues. J lost 7 bases, V lost 3 bases, and 3 bases had no gene match. The CDR3 here is CASSERTGGNIQYF. CDR3 bases: TGTGCCAGCAGTGAACGGACAGGGGGGAACATTCAGTACTTC.

Worth noting for this clone: This sample also contains other DNA sequences that code for the same CDR3. The rearrangement joins TRBV5-1 to TRBJ2-2; D is uncertain. V was shortened by 4 bases and J by 0 bases, with 7 bases between the two germline ends. From germline, CDR1 is SGHRS and CDR2 YFSETQ. The CDR3 consists of 14 residues. CDR3 sequence (DNA): TGCGCCAGCAGCCCAGATACGAACACCGGGGAGCTGTTTTTT. The encoded protein is CASSPDTNTGELFF.

The J gene is TRBJ1-3, the V gene TRBV28; 8 positions match TRBD1. CDR3 length: 14 amino acids. From germline, CDR1 is MDHEN and CDR2 SYDVKM. Trimming took 7 bases from V and 3 from J; bases not matched to a gene: 5. CDR3 protein: CASITGGSGNTIYF. The CDR3 DNA reads TGTGCCAGCATCACAGGGGGTAGTGGAAACACCATATATTTT.

This clone came up once. The CDR3 bases are TGTGCCAGCAGTTTAGGACTAGCGGGAACAGATACGCAGTATTTT. This gives the protein CASSLGLAGTDTQYF. The chain links TRBV28 to TRBJ2-3, with 12 bases matching TRBD2. This CDR3 is 15 amino acids long. With 2 bases clipped from V and 3 bases from J, the junction kept 0 bases outside the gene matches. The germline V gene encodes CDR1 MDHEN and CDR2 SYDVKM.

The chain carries TRBV19 and TRBJ2-3; 15 bases are shared with TRBD2. The CDR3 consists of 18 residues. Germline CDR1 LNHDA, CDR2 SQIVND (reference sequence). V shed 4 bases and J 1 base; nucleotides not matched to a gene: 6. In DNA, the CDR3 is TGTGCCAGTAGTACCGGGACTAGCGGGAGGCCGGGCACAGATACGCAGTATTTT. It specifies CASSTGTSGRPGTDTQYF.

The chain couples TRBV7-2 to TRBJ2-7; unclear D gene. CDR1 and CDR2 (germline): SGHTA, FQGNSA. The CDR3 runs to 12 residues. The V gene lost 4 bases and the J gene lost 3 bases, with 7 bases spanning the gap. The CDR3 protein is CASSSSYYEQYF. In nucleotides, the CDR3 is TGTGCCAGCAGCTCCTCCTACTACGAGCAGTACTTC. The full variable domain, rest sourced from reference TRBV7-2 and TRBJ2-7, is GAGVSQSPSNKVTEKGKDVELRCDPISGHTALYWYRQSLGQGLEFLIYFQGNSAPDKSGLPSDRFSAERTGGSVSTLTIQRTQQEDSAVYLCASSSSYYEQYFGPGTRLTVT.

The V and J genes are TRBV6-4 and TRBJ1-2, with a possible D match to TRBD1 (5 bases). CDR3 length: 14 residues. From germline, CDR1 is MRHNA and CDR2 SNTAGT. Trimming took 5 bases from V and 5 from J, leaving 15 bases between them. CDR3 region: CASSSARQGYGYTF. CDR3 DNA sequence: TGTGCCAGCAGTTCGGCCCGTCAGGGTTATGGCTACACCTTC.

The CDR3 protein is CATSPRGLQPQHF. Here the CDR3 DNA reads TGTGCCACCAGCCCCAGGGGGTTGCAGCCCCAGCATTTT. V and J are TRBV15 and TRBJ1-5, with 7 positions matching TRBD1. Germline V CDR1 and CDR2: LNHNV, YYDKDF (reference sequence). V dropped 5 bases and J dropped 7; count of bases not matched to a gene: 5. The CDR3 length is 13 residues.

V and J are TRBV6-5 and TRBJ1-2; 9 nucleotides agree with TRBD1. Germline values: CDR1 MNHEY, CDR2 SVGAGI. There are 15 residues in the CDR3. V gave up 5 bases and J gave up 2 bases; unmatched junction bases: 6. DNA for the CDR3: TGTGCCAGCAGTAACGGACAGGGGCGAAACTATGGCTACACCTTC. Translated: CASSNGQGRNYGYTF.

This clone was recorded many times. The V call is TRBV7-3, the J call TRBJ1-4; perhaps TRBD1 as D (6 bases). The CDR3 is made up of 14 amino acids. V was pared by 6 bases and J by 7 bases, with 15 bases between. CDR1 and CDR2 from the germline V gene are SGHTA and FQGTGA. The CDR3 bases are TGTGCCAGCAGGGATACAGGGTTTAGTGAAAAACTGTTTTTT. Translated, it gives CASRDTGFSEKLFF.